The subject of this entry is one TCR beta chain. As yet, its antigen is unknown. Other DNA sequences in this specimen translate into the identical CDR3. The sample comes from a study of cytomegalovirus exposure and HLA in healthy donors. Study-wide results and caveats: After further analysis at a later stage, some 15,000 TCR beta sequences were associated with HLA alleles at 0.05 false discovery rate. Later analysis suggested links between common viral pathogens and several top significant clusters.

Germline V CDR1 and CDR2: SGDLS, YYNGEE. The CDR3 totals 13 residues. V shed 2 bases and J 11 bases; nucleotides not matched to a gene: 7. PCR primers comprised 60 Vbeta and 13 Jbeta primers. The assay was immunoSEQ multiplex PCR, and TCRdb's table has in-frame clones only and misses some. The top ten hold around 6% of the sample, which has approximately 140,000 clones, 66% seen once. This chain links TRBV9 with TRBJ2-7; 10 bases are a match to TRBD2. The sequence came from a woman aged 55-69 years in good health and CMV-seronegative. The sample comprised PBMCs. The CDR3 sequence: CASSVVGTSEKYF. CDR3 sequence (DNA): TGTGCCAGCAGCGTCGTTGGGACTAGCGAAAAGTACTTC.